The clone carrying this T cell receptor (beta chain) was picked up a small number of times. The antigen is not known. This entry comes from a study of blood T cells in healthy people across ages. Study conclusions and caveats: No conclusive comparison of naive versus antigen-experienced cells was possible with unsorted PBMCs. Expanded clonotype changes were possibly confounded by unknown donor CMV status.

A sample-barcoded 5' primer and a J-beta primer mix were used in a second PCR of roughly 7 to 11 cycles. TCRdb re-derived calls from the 5' RACE reads in MiXCR, one entry per CDR3 protein. The sample gives 700,000 to 900,000 distinct CDR3 sequences, approximately 24% of which show up once; approximately 2.9% is in the top ten. The CDR3 contains 12 residues. Germline V gives CDR1 SQVTM, CDR2 ANQGSEA. Trimming left V 1 base short and J 10 bases short, with 13 bases between. This same sample was also taken into another study, of T cells of mothers and their children. That investigation notes: Slightly higher overlap, not significant, was seen in related mother-child pairs than in unrelated pairs.

This receptor was identified in a boy aged 5-17 years in good health. This chain connects TRBV29-1 to TRBJ1-1; D is possibly TRBD1 (5 bases). Material for sequencing was blood. The CDR3 DNA reads as TGCAGCGTTGAAGGGGACGTGGGGGGAGCTTTCTTT. This codes for CSVEGDVGGAFF.